These T cell receptor beta chains were read from a single sample in a study of T cell repertoires and HLA-DP antigens. Their antigen targets remain unknown. The data were produced by immunoSEQ multiplex PCR, yet TCRdb's version contains in-frame clones alone and is incomplete. Of almost 90,000 clones in the sample, more than 75% were seen once. Material for sequencing was CD4+ T cells from PBMCs. These receptors came from a middle-aged man in good health and CMV-seronegative. The CDR3 runs from the conserved cysteine through the conserved F or W.

>TRBJ1-3|TRBV30
CAWSPVSSGNTIYF
>TRBJ2-5|TRBV19
CASSILKGETQYF
>TRBJ1-2|TRBV23-1
CASSQQIGQGYTF
>TRBJ1-5|TRBV5-1
CASSEGQGWQPQHF
>TRBJ2-1|TRBV30
CASASGGARYEQFF
>TRBJ2-7|TRBV6-5
CASSSTGTGLYEQYF
>TRBJ1-5|TRBV6-6
CASSPHRGNNQPQHF
>TRBJ2-7|TRBV6-5
CASSYPGLAGGNEQYF
>TRBJ2-4|TRBV5-1
CASSLVLSDRVAKNIQYF
>TRBJ2-3|TRBV10-1
CASSESLARDTQYF
>TRBJ2-7|TRBV6-1
CASSEIYEQYF
>TRBJ1-4|TRBV9
CASSVKTTNEKLFF
>TRBJ1-4|TRBV7-9
CASSFPNEKLFF
>TRBJ2-5|TRBV4-3
CASSQGDRGQETQYF
>TRBJ2-7|TRBV18
CASSPLPGGTSYEQYF
>TRBJ2-3|TRBV7-2
CASSSIAGGRSDTQYF
>TRBJ1-4|TRBV6-5
CASRGQGTEKLFF
>TRBJ1-1|TRBV13
CASSFSGQGLEAFF
>TRBJ2-1|TRBV19
CASMGLAMGEQFF
>TRBJ2-3|TRBV5-1
CASSLGVTPDTQYF
>TRBJ1-4|TRBV7-9
CASSLGTPGVEKLFF
>TRBJ2-7|TRBV11-1
CASSRTGVAYEQYF
>TRBJ2-1|TRBV18
CASSPGLAGVHEQFF
>TRBJ2-7|TRBV27
CASSLTLRSTSGLSYEQYF
>TRBJ2-5|TRBV6-5
CASSYRAGETQYF
>TRBJ2-2|TRBV6-5
CASRGQANTGELFF
>TRBJ1-1|TRBV5-1
CASSGGQGRAEAFF
>TRBJ2-2|TRBV9
CASSVGGYTGELFF
>TRBJ1-2|TRBV5-1
CASSLSGDNYGYTF
>TRBJ2-5|TRBV13
CASGGQETQYF
>TRBJ2-7|TRBV11-2
CASSPLLEQYF
>TRBJ1-5|TRBV10-3
CAISESESTRPQHF
>TRBJ1-2|TRBV2
CASLPGVDYGYTF
>TRBJ2-1|TRBV6-1
CASSNDWTNEQFF
>TRBJ2-3|TRBV10-3
CAISESDQAGIGDTQYF
>TRBJ2-2|TRBV7-8
CASSKTTSGGSNTGELFF
>TRBJ1-5|TRBV19
CASSIADKTGPNQPQHF
>TRBJ2-5|TRBV7-7
CASSSLGTGGQETQYF
>TRBJ1-1|TRBV4-1
CASSQPGDRVTEAFF
>TRBJ1-3|TRBV27
CASSLRSGNTIYF
>TRBJ2-1|TRBV4-1
CASSQDPAGGPYEQFF
>TRBJ1-2|TRBV5-1
CASSLDRVDGYTF
>TRBJ1-2|TRBV29-1
CSVESSRELANYGYTF
>TRBJ2-4|TRBV7-3
CASSPETGTAKNIQYF
>TRBJ2-6|TRBV4-3
CASSQDLDRGFSGANVLTF
>TRBJ2-2|TRBV5-1
CASSLELAGGDTGELFF
>TRBJ2-7|TRBV2
CASSEASGYEQYF
>TRBJ2-2|TRBV6-1
CAIRRELATGELFF
>TRBJ1-5|TRBV4-3
CASSRGVNQPQHF
>TRBJ2-7|TRBV5-1
CASSLTDSLYEQYF
>TRBJ2-1|TRBV19
CASSPISLAGGRYNEQFF
>TRBJ2-5|TRBV30
CASAGTSGETQYF
>TRBJ2-1|TRBV6-5
CASSYSGSFYNEQFF
>TRBJ2-4|TRBV5-5
CASSLAGQENIQYF
>TRBJ2-7|TRBV7-2
CASSSSTGNEQYF